This T cell receptor (beta chain) emerged from a study of T cell responses to AZD1222 COVID-19 vaccine. The V gene lost 1 base and the J gene lost 4 bases, with 12 bases spanning the gap. Germline V gives CDR1 SGHDN, CDR2 FVKESK. CDR3 length equals 15 residues. Sequencing used immunoSEQ multiplex PCR; TCRdb keeps in-frame clones, though not all of them. Of some 130,000 clones detected, 85% to 95% appear once; the ten largest clones hold about 5.1%. The receptor was isolated from an adult in good health. This sample comprised peripheral blood, obtained on day 0 of AZD1222 vaccination. V and J are TRBV14 and TRBJ2-3; D remains unclear. CDR3 amino acids: CASSQVPHPSDTQYF. Here the CDR3 DNA reads TGTGCCAGCAGCCAAGTACCCCACCCCTCAGATACGCAGTATTTT.